This TCR beta chain was captured in a study of blood T cell repertoires in COVID-19 (TCRdb year 2020). With respect to the entire study: Samples from collaborators originated in the United States, Italy and Spain and spanned both the acute and convalescent phases of COVID-19. Where available, HLA class I and class II types were obtained from metadata supplied by the sample provider rather than from assay-based typing. The dataset comprised deeply sampled blood TCRbeta repertoires from subjects exposed to, actively infected with, or recovered from COVID-19. The repertoires were released in a freely available public database meant as a resource for research on the immune response to SARS-CoV-2. The prospective study material was composed of cDNA or gDNA derived from T cells, B-cell-depleted T cells, or PBMCs. Samples came from the ongoing ImmuneRACE study (first 160 participants) plus 1,254 subjects from 6 global collaborators. Nearly every sample came with metadata listing a de-identified subject ID, COVID-19 status, age in years and sex.

The collaborating institutions used their own protocols to collect whole blood in K2EDTA tubes. For TCRbeta analysis, collaborators shipped samples in one of three forms: frozen whole blood, isolated PBMCs, or DNA extracted from either of those sample types. Results and caveats for the whole study, not just this receptor: Clinical and demographic metadata were provided uncurated, with the amount varying by source and participant.

TCRbeta CDR3 regions were amplified from genomic DNA by means of the immunoSEQ Assay, a bias-controlled multiplex PCR. The authors' pipeline ran thus. Within the assay, amplification of reference gene primers was used to estimate how many nucleated cells each sample contained. To quantify the absolute abundance of each unique TCRbeta CDR3 rearrangement, sequence reads were collapsed and filtered. For each sample, productive Simpson clonality was calculated as the square root of Simpson's diversity index over productive rearrangements. The table comes from immuneACCESS by way of TCRdb, which keeps in-frame sequences with V and J called. Part of the clones is missing from these tables; in studies checked, under half for an unresolved V gene and the rest for unknown reasons. For V, J and clone size, that table is used; D and trimming come from the DNA. The table for this sample lists about 190,000 clones; almost 85% of them were counted only once. Less than 6.5% of the sample lies in the top ten.

About this clone: Its antigen target is currently unknown. Within one base of it there is no much larger clone, and no base qualities were kept.

The sequence came from a woman between 70 and 85 years old with active or convalescent COVID-19. Source material: peripheral blood.

The CDR3 loop reads CASIKAPGQGVFNYGYTF. The sequenced DNA: TGTGCCAGTATTAAGGCACCGGGACAGGGCGTCTTCAACTATGGCTACACCTTC. This chain joins TRBV19 to TRBJ1-2, and 9 junctional nucleotides match TRBD1. Inclusive of the bounding cysteine and phenylalanine, the CDR3 is 18 residues long. The retained sequence is limited to the CDR3, 54 bases, with the frame set at the first base. Trimming takes 7 bases off V and 2 bases off J; junction bases not matched to a gene: 17. CDR1 and CDR2 (LNHDA, SQIVND) derive from the germline V gene (reference sequence).